Sequencing of this T cell receptor beta chain was carried out in a study of shared clonotypes between healthy human individuals. Notes on the study in general: What limited the represented genetic and exposure-history diversity was the small number of donors.

Comment on this clone: Its antigen is not identified.

Assay: immunoSEQ multiplex PCR; the TCRdb copy retains only in-frame clones and omits some. The table lists about 610,000 clones, around 96% of them singletons. CD45RO negativity and positive selection for CCR7 defined naive CD8 cells, a population that excluded terminally differentiated effector memory CD45RA+ cells. V shed 1 base and J 0 bases; nucleotides not matched to a gene: 9. The germline CDR1 and CDR2 sequences are SGHVS and FQNEAQ. The CDR3 runs 19 residues. V is TRBV7-8 and J is TRBJ2-3, with 11 bases fitting TRBD2. Input material: naive CD8+ T cells sorted from blood. The source of this sequence is a woman younger than 45 in good health. The CDR3 region is CASSLGRFLAGGSTDTQYF. In nucleotides, the CDR3 is TGTGCCAGCAGCTTAGGTCGGTTCCTAGCGGGAGGCAGCACAGATACGCAGTATTTT.